The 29 T cell receptor beta chains below were found in one sample sequenced in a study of response to subunit inactivated influenza vaccine (dated by TCRdb to between 2018 and 2020). Receptor libraries were prepared by RT-PCR. Data came from an Illumina HiSeq 2500. TCRdb redid the processing of the public reads, applying fastp at Q25 and MiXCR, and retained in-frame beta chains. One record per CDR3 amino acid sequence lists the most common genes and DNA. The sample profile shows more than 550,000 distinct CDR3 sequences; around 11% of them were found once. Approximately 11% of the sample is taken by the ten largest. The sample was also linked to a second study, of T cells expressing NK-cell markers. From the second report: 5'RACE template switching, by which a universal primer site and unique molecular identifiers were added, was used to make TCR beta cDNA libraries.

Source: PBMCs from blood, taken on the day of vaccination. Every receptor here comes from a man between 50 and 59 years old who received an inactivated influenza vaccine. Donor details come from another sample of the same person, matched by shared clones.

There are many counts of this clonotype. The J gene is TRBJ2-3, the V gene TRBV7-9; no definite D call. The CDR3 runs to 11 residues. Trimming left V 1 base short and J 7 bases short, with 3 bases between. CDR1 is SEHNR, CDR2 FQNEAQ, per germline (reference sequence). This chain's CDR3 is CASSLENTQYF. The CDR3 nucleotides read TGTGCCAGCAGCTTAGAGAATACGCAGTATTTT.

The rearrangement joins TRBV20-1 to TRBJ2-2, with a tentative D call TRBD2 (8 bases). Germline loops: CDR1 DFQATT, CDR2 SNEGSKA (reference sequence). The germline V and J ends were trimmed by 3 bases and 2 bases, with 28 bases remaining between them. The CDR3 has 20 amino acids. CDR3 residues: CSARGDSVRTSSLNTGELFF. For the CDR3, the DNA is TGCAGTGCTAGGGGGGACAGTGTTAGGACTAGCTCCCTTAACACCGGGGAGCTGTTTTTT.

This clonotype came up many times. The chain uses TRBV7-8 and TRBJ1-4; 7 bases align to TRBD1. The CDR3 runs to 15 residues. Germline V CDR1 and CDR2: SGHVS, FQNEAQ. The V segment lost 5 bases and the J segment 8 bases; nucleotides outside the gene matches: 11. The CDR3 region is CASSLTTGLGEKLFF. The CDR3 bases are TGTGCCAGCAGCCTAACGACAGGGCTAGGGGAAAAACTGTTTTTT.

This clonotype has a handful of counts. J is TRBJ2-1 and V is TRBV12-3 or TRBV12-4; TRBD2 aligns across 8 bases. V dropped 0 bases and J dropped 0; count of bases not matched to a gene: 1. This CDR3 has 16 amino acids. The CDR3 sequence: CASSLASGVSYNEQFF. As DNA, the CDR3 is TGTGCCAGCAGTTTAGCTAGCGGGGTCTCCTACAATGAGCAGTTCTTC.

The chain links TRBV29-1 to TRBJ2-7; 12 bases line up with TRBD1. Germline V CDR1 and CDR2: SQVTM, ANQGSEA. V dropped 6 bases and J dropped 2; count of bases not matched to a gene: 5. The CDR3 is 14 amino acids. The CDR3 sequence is CSVPGTGGTYEQYF. CDR3 coding DNA: TGCAGCGTCCCCGGGACAGGGGGCACCTACGAGCAGTACTTC.

The V gene is TRBV7-2, the J gene TRBJ2-7; no clear D. Germline V gives CDR1 SGHTA, CDR2 FQGNSA. The CDR3 length is 13 residues. V lost 7 bases to trimming and J lost 2 bases, with 12 bases between them. CDR3 sequence: CASTFGLPYEQYF. In nucleotides, the CDR3 is TGTGCCAGCACCTTCGGGCTTCCCTACGAGCAGTACTTC.

The rearrangement joins TRBV28 to TRBJ2-1; the match to TRBD2 covers 10 bases. V was pared by 10 bases and J by 6 bases, with 15 bases of the junction left unmatched. The CDR3 sequence is 16 residues long. The germline V gene has CDR1 MDHEN and CDR2 SYDVKM. This CDR3 reads CATAGSSGRSSNEQFF. In DNA form, the CDR3 reads TGTGCCACGGCGGGGAGTAGCGGGAGGTCTTCCAATGAGCAGTTCTTC.

The sample holds many counts of this clonotype. The chain is built from TRBV5-1 and TRBJ2-5; D is perhaps TRBD2 (5 bases). The CDR3 totals 14 residues. Trimming took 4 bases from V and 4 from J, leaving 14 bases between them. Germline V gene sequence: CDR1 SGHRS, CDR2 YFSETQ. The CDR3 DNA follows: TGCGCCAGCAGCATACAGTTTGCGGGAGAGACCCAGTACTTC. It is translated as CASSIQFAGETQYF.

This clonotype has only a few counts. The chain is built from TRBV7-8 and TRBJ1-4; no firm D call. The CDR3 totals 16 residues. Trimming took off 6 bases at V and 0 bases at J, with 14 bases between the two ends. The germline V gene has CDR1 SGHVS and CDR2 FQNEAQ. The CDR3 sequence is CASSGSWRATNEKLFF. The CDR3 bases are TGTGCCAGCAGTGGGAGCTGGAGAGCAACTAATGAAAAACTGTTTTTT.

In its sample, this clonotype was seen a few times. The rearrangement joins TRBV29-1 to TRBJ2-2, with TRBD1 matching over 10 bases. Germline CDR1 is SQVTM and CDR2 is ANQGSEA. The CDR3 has 16 residues. After removal of 3 bases from V and 2 bases from J, the junction contained 6 bases not matched to a gene. Here the CDR3 reads CSVESRDRGNTGELFF. CDR3 DNA sequence: TGCAGCGTTGAGTCACGGGACAGGGGCAACACCGGGGAGCTGTTTTTT.

The chain recombines TRBV21-1 with TRBJ2-7; TRBD2 is the table's D call, not checked against the DNA. TRBV21-1 is a documented pseudogene. The CDR3 length is 19 residues. CDR3 coding DNA: TGTGCCAGCAGCGCCTCTGGCAATACAGCCCTTCGGAGCTCCTACGAGCAGTACTTC. Translating it yields CASSASGNTALRSSYEQYF.

This clonotype has a count of ten or more. The V and J genes are TRBV6-2 or TRBV6-3 and TRBJ2-3, with D perhaps TRBD2 (6 bases). CDR1 and CDR2 from the germline V gene are MNHEY and SVGEGT. This CDR3 comprises 15 residues. The V gene lost 8 bases and the J gene lost 0 bases, with 15 bases spanning the gap. CDR3 sequence reads: CASSFLSGSTDTQYF. The CDR3 bases are TGTGCCAGCTCGTTCCTGAGCGGGAGCACAGATACGCAGTATTTT.

This clonotype appeared a few times. This chain links TRBV28 with TRBJ1-5; TRBD1 might be the D (6 bases). Germline loops: CDR1 MDHEN, CDR2 SYDVKM. The CDR3 has 16 residues. The ends were cut back, 6 bases at V and 1 base at J, with 16 bases in the middle. CDR3 coding DNA: TGTGCCAGCAGCCCCCGGGGGCAACCGAGCAATCAGCCCCAGCATTTT. It encodes CASSPRGQPSNQPQHF.

This clonotype was recorded a few times. The rearrangement links TRBV11-1 to TRBJ1-1; D is possibly TRBD1 (6 bases). The V and J ends lost 5 bases and 0 bases respectively, with 22 bases between them. The CDR3 loop spans 18 amino acids. Germline CDR1 and CDR2: SGHAT and FQDESV (reference sequence). Written as DNA, the CDR3 is TGTGCCAGCAGCCGATCGTTACGGACAGAGGAAATGAACACTGAAGCTTTCTTT. This encodes CASSRSLRTEEMNTEAFF.

This clonotype turned up a few times. The CDR3 loop reads CASSRGTSGGLTDTQYF. The CDR3 nucleotides are TGTGCCAGCAGCCGGGGGACTAGCGGGGGGCTCACAGATACGCAGTATTTT. The chain couples TRBV7-2 to TRBJ2-3; 15 bases fit TRBD2. Germline V gives CDR1 SGHTA, CDR2 FQGNSA. V lost 5 bases to trimming and J lost 2 bases; unmatched junction nucleotides: 5. This CDR3 region has 17 residues.

This clonotype came up many times. The rearrangement links TRBV7-9 to TRBJ2-5; D possibly matches TRBD1 or TRBD2 (6 bases each). CDR1 and CDR2 (germline): SEHNR, FQNEAQ (reference sequence). Trimming pared 1 base from V and 5 bases from J, leaving 11 bases between. This CDR3 comprises 14 residues. CDR3 sequence: CASSLVGGSETQYF. The CDR3 nucleotides read TGTGCCAGCAGCTTAGTCGGGGGCTCGGAGACCCAGTACTTC.

This rearrangement joins TRBV12-3 or TRBV12-4 to TRBJ1-1; maybe TRBD1 (5 bases). The CDR3 length is 13 residues. The V gene lost 7 bases and the J gene lost 1 base, with 10 bases spanning the gap. CDR3 sequence reads: CASTGAQNTEAFF. CDR3 sequence (DNA): TGTGCCAGCACTGGGGCCCAGAACACTGAAGCTTTCTTT.

This clonotype has at least ten counts. The chain carries TRBV29-1 and TRBJ2-1, with a possible D match to TRBD1 (5 bases). This CDR3 has 13 residues. Germline V gene sequence: CDR1 SQVTM, CDR2 ANQGSEA. With 8 bases removed from V and 10 bases from J, the gap between germline ends came to 21 bases. CDR3 region: CSTRPDIFGEQFF. CDR3 in DNA: TGCAGCACTCGTCCGGACATCTTCGGCGAGCAGTTCTTC.

DNA for the CDR3: TGCAGCGTTGGTGAACCTTGGCGAGCCGGGGAGCTGTTTTTT. Protein: CSVGEPWRAGELFF. The rearrangement joins TRBV29-1 to TRBJ2-2; D is uncertain. The CDR3 sequence is 14 residues long. The V gene lost 4 bases and the J gene lost 6 bases, with 15 bases spanning the gap. The germline gives CDR1 SQVTM, CDR2 ANQGSEA.

Of note for this clonotype: Compared with germline, one end of the junction differs, possibly owing to a read error. This sequence joins TRBV5-1 and TRBJ2-1, with 7 bases matching TRBD1. The germline CDR1 and CDR2 sequences are SGHRS and YFSETQ. CDR3 length: 19 amino acids. CDR3 in amino acids: CASRLEVKGTVQQGNEQFF. CDR3 coding DNA: TGCGCCAGCAGGTTGGAGGTTAAAGGGACAGTCCAACAGGGCAATGAGCAGTTCTTC.

The J gene is TRBJ2-5, the V gene TRBV10-3; D perhaps matches TRBD2 (6 bases). The CDR3 consists of 14 residues. Trimming left V 11 bases short and J 5 bases short, with 21 bases between. Germline V gene data show CDR1 as ENHRY and CDR2 as SYGVKD. CDR3 nucleotide sequence: TGTGCCGCCAAGACTAGTCCTGCCGTGGAGACCCAGTACTTC. This translates into CAAKTSPAVETQYF.

This chain joins TRBV6-5 and TRBJ2-3; D is uncertain. CDR3 length: 11 residues. V lost 6 bases and J lost 6, with 7 bases in between. Germline loops: CDR1 MNHEY, CDR2 SVGAGI. CDR3 nucleotide sequence: TGTGCCAGCAGCTTGTGGGATACGCAGTATTTT. Amino acids: CASSLWDTQYF.

This clonotype has ten or more counts. V is TRBV12-3 or TRBV12-4 and J is TRBJ1-2, with a possible D match to TRBD1 (6 bases). There are 16 residues in the CDR3. The V end lost 2 bases, the J end lost 7 bases, and 20 bases lay between the germline ends. This CDR3 is CASSLSSTGRTPGYTF. DNA of the CDR3: TGTGCCAGCAGTTTATCGAGTACAGGGCGGACCCCTGGCTACACCTTC.

V and J are TRBV25-1 and TRBJ1-2; no definite D call. CDR1 is MGHDK and CDR2 is SYGVNS in the germline V gene. Trimming stripped 5 bases from V and 4 bases from J, with 8 bases between. This CDR3 is built from 12 residues. CDR3 loop: CASSRDLYGYTF. The CDR3 DNA follows: TGTGCCAGCAGTAGGGATCTCTATGGCTACACCTTC.

V and J are TRBV6-1 and TRBJ2-1; the match to TRBD1 covers 8 bases. The CDR3 contains 19 residues. V trimming: 4 bases; J trimming: 0 bases; junction bases outside the gene matches: 14. Germline V lookup: CDR1 MNHNS, CDR2 SASEGT. The CDR3 DNA is TGTGCCAGCAGTGCGAAGGGACAGGCCTTTCCTGGCTCCTACAATGAGCAGTTCTTC. Translating gives CASSAKGQAFPGSYNEQFF.

The gene calls are TRBV7-9 and TRBJ2-7; no definite D call. The CDR3 covers 14 residues. In germline, CDR1 is SEHNR, CDR2 FQNEAQ (reference sequence). Trimming took off 2 bases at V and 2 bases at J, with 10 bases between the two ends. Here the CDR3 reads CASSLNAATYEQYF. CDR3 in DNA: TGTGCCAGCAGCTTAAACGCGGCAACCTACGAGCAGTACTTC.

The rearrangement uses TRBV4-3 and TRBJ2-1; 9 nucleotides match TRBD2. This CDR3 is 16 amino acids long. CDR1 and CDR2 from the germline V gene are LGHNA and YSLEER. Trimming cost V 1 base and J 7 bases; bases outside gene matches: 8. CDR3 nucleotide sequence: TGCGCCAGCAGCCAAGGGGCGGGAGGGCGTCGGAATGAGCAGTTCTTC. Protein: CASSQGAGGRRNEQFF.

CDR3 sequence: CASSEAWWGNQPQHF. CDR3 bases: TGTGCCAGCAGCGAAGCCTGGTGGGGCAATCAGCCCCAGCATTTT. The V gene is TRBV7-2, the J gene TRBJ1-5; unclear D gene. The CDR3 spans 15 residues. Trimming took off 5 bases at V and 2 bases at J, with 13 bases between the two ends. Germline CDR1 and CDR2: SGHTA and FQGNSA.

In this sample, this clonotype turned up many times. The chain carries TRBV28 and TRBJ2-1, with D maybe TRBD2 (6 bases). The germline CDR1 and CDR2 sequences are MDHEN and SYDVKM. This CDR3 is 12 amino acids long. The ends were cut back, 6 bases at V and 8 bases at J, with 11 bases in the middle. CDR3: CASSRWEDEQFF. In DNA form, the CDR3 reads TGTGCCAGCAGCCGATGGGAGGATGAGCAGTTCTTC.